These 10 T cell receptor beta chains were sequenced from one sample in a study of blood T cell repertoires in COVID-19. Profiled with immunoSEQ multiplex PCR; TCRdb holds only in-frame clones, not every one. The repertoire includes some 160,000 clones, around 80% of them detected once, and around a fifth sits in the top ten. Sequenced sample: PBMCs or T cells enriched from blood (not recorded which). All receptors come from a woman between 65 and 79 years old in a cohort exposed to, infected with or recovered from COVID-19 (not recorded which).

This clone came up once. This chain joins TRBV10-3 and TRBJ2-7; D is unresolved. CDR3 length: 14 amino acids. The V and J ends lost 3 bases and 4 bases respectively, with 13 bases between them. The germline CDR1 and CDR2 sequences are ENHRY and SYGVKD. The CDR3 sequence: CAISEGVLEYEQYF. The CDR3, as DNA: TGTGCCATCAGTGAAGGAGTGTTAGAGTACGAGCAGTACTTC.

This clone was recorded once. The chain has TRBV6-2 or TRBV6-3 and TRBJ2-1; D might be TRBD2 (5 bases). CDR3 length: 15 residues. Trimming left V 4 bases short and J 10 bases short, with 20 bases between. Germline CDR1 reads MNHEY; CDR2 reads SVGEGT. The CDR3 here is CASSFPGNSVWEQFF. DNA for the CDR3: TGTGCCAGCAGTTTCCCGGGGAATTCCGTCTGGGAGCAGTTCTTC.

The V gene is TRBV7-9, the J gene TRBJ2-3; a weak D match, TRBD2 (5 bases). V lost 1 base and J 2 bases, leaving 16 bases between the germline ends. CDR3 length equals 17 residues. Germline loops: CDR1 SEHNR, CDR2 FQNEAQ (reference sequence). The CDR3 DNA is TGTGCCAGCAGCTTAGATCTTGGACTTTACCACACAGATACGCAGTATTTT. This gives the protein CASSLDLGLYHTDTQYF.

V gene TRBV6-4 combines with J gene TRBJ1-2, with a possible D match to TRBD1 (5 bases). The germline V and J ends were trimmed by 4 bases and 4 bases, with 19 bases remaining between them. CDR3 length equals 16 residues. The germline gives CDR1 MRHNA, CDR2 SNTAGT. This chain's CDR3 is CASSATTGPYGYGYTF. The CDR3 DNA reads TGTGCCAGCAGTGCCACAACAGGACCGTATGGCTATGGCTACACCTTC.

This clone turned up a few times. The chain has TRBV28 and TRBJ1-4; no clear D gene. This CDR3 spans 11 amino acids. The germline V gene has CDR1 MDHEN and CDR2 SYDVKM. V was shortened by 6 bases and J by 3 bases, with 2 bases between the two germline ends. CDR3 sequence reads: CASSSNEKLFF. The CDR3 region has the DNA TGTGCCAGCAGCTCTAATGAAAAACTGTTTTTT.

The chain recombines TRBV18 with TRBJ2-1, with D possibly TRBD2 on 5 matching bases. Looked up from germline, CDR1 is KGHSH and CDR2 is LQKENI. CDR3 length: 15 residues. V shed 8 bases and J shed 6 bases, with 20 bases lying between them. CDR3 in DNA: TGTGCCAGCCGGCGGCAGGATACGGGGTCCAATGAGCAGTTCTTC. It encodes CASRRQDTGSNEQFF.

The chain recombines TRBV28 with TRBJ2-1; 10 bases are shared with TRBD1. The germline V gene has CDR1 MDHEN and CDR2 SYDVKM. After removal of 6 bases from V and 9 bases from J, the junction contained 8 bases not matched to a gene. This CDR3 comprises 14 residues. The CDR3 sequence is CASSSDRGFGEQFF. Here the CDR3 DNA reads TGTGCCAGCAGCTCGGACAGGGGGTTCGGTGAGCAGTTCTTC.

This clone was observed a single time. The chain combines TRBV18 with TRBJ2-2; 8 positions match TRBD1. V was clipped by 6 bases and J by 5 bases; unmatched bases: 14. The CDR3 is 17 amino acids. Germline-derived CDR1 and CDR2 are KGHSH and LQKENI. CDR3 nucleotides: TGTGCCAGCTCTCGGGGCGGCCAGGGGGCATGGACCGGGGAGCTGTTTTTT. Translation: CASSRGGQGAWTGELFF.

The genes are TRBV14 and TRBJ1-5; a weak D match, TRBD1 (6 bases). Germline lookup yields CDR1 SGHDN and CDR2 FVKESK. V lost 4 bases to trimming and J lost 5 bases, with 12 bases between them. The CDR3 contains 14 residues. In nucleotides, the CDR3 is TGTGCCAGCAGCCCTACAGGGCAGGATCAGCCCCAGCATTTT. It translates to CASSPTGQDQPQHF. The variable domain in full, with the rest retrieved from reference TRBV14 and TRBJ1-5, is EAGVTQFPSHSVIEKGQTVTLRCDPISGHDNLYWYRRVMGKEIKFLLHFVKESKQDESGMPNNRFLAERTGGTYSTLKVQPAELEDSGVYFCASSPTGQDQPQHFGDGTRLSIL.

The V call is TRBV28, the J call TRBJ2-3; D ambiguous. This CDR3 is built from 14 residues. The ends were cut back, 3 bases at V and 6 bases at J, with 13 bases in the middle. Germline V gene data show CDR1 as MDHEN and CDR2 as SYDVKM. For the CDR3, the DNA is TGTGCCAGCAGTTTTAGAGCTCCCCGGGATACGCAGTATTTT. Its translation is CASSFRAPRDTQYF.